This section outlines one T cell receptor beta chain sequence together with its context. The repertoire was sequenced with immunoSEQ multiplex PCR; TCRdb's copy has only in-frame clones and lacks some. The table includes about 200,000 clones, 75% to 85% detected once. The sample comes from a study of blood T cell repertoires in COVID-19. Looking at the study overall: Sites across the United States, Italy and Spain contributed samples from acute and convalescent COVID-19.

Per germline, CDR1 MDHEN and CDR2 SYDVKM. Trimming took off 3 bases at V and 8 bases at J, with 9 bases between the two ends. The CDR3 has 12 amino acids. Cohort allocation depended upon clinical history that participants reported. The sequencing input was PBMCs or T cells enriched from blood (not recorded which). The clonotype originates from a woman in her fifties or sixties with acute COVID-19. The chain recombines TRBV28 with TRBJ2-3, with D perhaps matching TRBD2 (5 bases). CDR3 amino acids: CASSFNGVTQYF. The CDR3 bases are TGTGCCAGCAGTTTTAACGGGGTTACGCAGTATTTT.